One and the same sample provided the 23 T cell receptor gamma chains below, sequenced in a study of gamma-delta chains in newborns, infants, children. TCRdb re-called the reads through CATT. The sample shows 900 to 1,000 gamma-chain clones, about 40% of them seen only once. The sample consisted of blood. These receptors all come from a child who was a newborn, infant or young child, either healthy, febrile or measles-vaccinated (not recorded which).

Remarks on this clone: Being one base from a much bigger clone, this may be a read error. The same CDR3 is also encoded by other DNA sequences in this sample. The rearrangement joins TRGV9 to TRGJP. The J gene was not available in TCRdb and was assigned here by matching the DNA to germline segments. Germline V gives CDR1 GITISATS, CDR2 ISYDGTV (reference sequence). The J segment lost 7 bases and the V segment lost 2 bases, leaving 2 bases of the junction unmatched. CDR3 length: 15 amino acids. The CDR3 loop reads CALWEGELGKKIKVF. In DNA, the CDR3 is TGTGCCTTGTGGGAGGGCGAGTTGGGCAAAAAAATCAAGGTATTT.

The chain has TRGV8 and TRGJP1. The J gene, missing from TCRdb, was assigned here through DNA to germline matching. V shed 3 bases, J shed 2 bases, and the junction held 6 bases outside the gene matches. Germline V lookup: CDR1 VENAVY, CDR2 YDSYNSRV. The CDR3 is 15 residues long. The DNA for the CDR3 is TGTGCCACCTGGGATGGGCGGACCACTGGTTGGTTCAAGATATTT. It codes for CATWDGRTTGWFKIF.

This clone was recorded a few times. The chain combines TRGV9 with TRGJ1 or TRGJ2. Germline trimming cut 4 bases from V and 6 bases from J; bases unmatched to any gene: 12. Germline CDR1 and CDR2: GITISATS and ISYDGTV (reference sequence). The CDR3 is made up of 14 amino acids. CDR3 residues: CALWDTKRGYKKLF. CDR3 sequence (DNA): TGTGCCTTGTGGGATACAAAAAGGGGTTATAAGAAACTCTTT.

Note on this clone: A read error is possible here, since a much larger clone lies one base away. The V gene reported is TRGV4; the J gene is uncalled. The CDR3 runs 14 residues. Germline loops: CDR1 EGSTGY, CDR2 YDSYTSSV. The CDR3, as DNA: TGTGCCACCTGGGATCGCGGTAGTGATTGGATTAAGACGTTT. This sequence encodes CATWDRGSDWIKTF.

A few counts support this clone. The sample has other DNA sequences that encode this CDR3 too. This chain uses TRGV9 with TRGJP. No J segment appears in TCRdb, so it was assigned here by matching the sequence to germline. Germline V gene lookup returns CDR1 GITISATS and CDR2 ISYDGTV (reference sequence). The V gene end was trimmed by 0 bases and the J gene end by 7 bases; junction bases not matched to a gene: 6. This CDR3 region has 17 residues. CDR3 in amino acids: CALWEVQGELGKKIKVF. CDR3 bases: TGTGCCTTGTGGGAGGTGCAGGGGGAGTTGGGCAAAAAAATCAAGGTATTT.

A note on this clone: A much more abundant neighbour one base away suggests this may be a read error. The chain recombines TRGV5 with TRGJ1 or TRGJ2. The J gene, not given by TCRdb, was assigned here from a germline match of the nucleotide sequence. This CDR3 comprises 13 residues. The V gene's germline CDR1 is VINAFY and CDR2 YDVSNSKD. The CDR3 is CATRDRSYYKKLF. CDR3 sequence (DNA): TGTGCCACCCGGGACAGGAGTTATTATAAGAAACTCTTT.

On this clone itself: Other DNA sequences within the sample encode an identical CDR3. The chain employs TRGV9 and TRGJP. Since TCRdb gives no J gene, matching the DNA to germline was used here to assign it. This CDR3 contains 17 residues. The V segment lost 0 bases and the J segment 7 bases; nucleotides outside the gene matches: 6. Germline V gene sequence: CDR1 GITISATS, CDR2 ISYDGTV (reference sequence). CDR3 sequence (DNA): TGTGCCTTGTGGGAGGTGCAAGGGGAGTTGGGCAAAAAAATCAAGGTATTT. It yields the protein CALWEVQGELGKKIKVF.

The chain has TRGV9 and TRGJ1 or TRGJ2. The J gene is not listed in TCRdb, so it was assigned here from a DNA match to germline. CDR1 and CDR2 (germline): GITISATS, ISYDGTV (reference sequence). The length of the CDR3 is 14 residues. With 1 base clipped from V and 0 bases from J, the junction kept 3 bases outside the gene matches. CDR3 nucleotides: TGTGCCTTGTGGGAGGTAAAGAATTATTATAAGAAACTCTTT. Translated, it gives CALWEVKNYYKKLF.

This clone is labeled as large (0.1 to 1%). This chain connects TRGV4 to TRGJ1 or TRGJ2. TCRdb leaves out the J gene; it was filled in here by matching the DNA to germline. The CDR3 spans 13 residues. After removal of 0 bases from V and 7 bases from J, the junction contained 6 bases not matched to a gene. Germline CDR1 and CDR2: EGSTGY and YDSYTSSV. This chain's CDR3 is CATWDGLGYKKLF. DNA of the CDR3: TGTGCCACCTGGGATGGGCTGGGCTATAAGAAACTCTTT.

J is TRGJ1 or TRGJ2 and V is TRGV3. TCRdb leaves out the J gene; it was filled in here by matching the DNA to germline. CDR1 VTNTFY and CDR2 YDVSTARD come from the germline V gene (reference sequence). V was pared by 0 bases and J by 7 bases, with 12 bases of the junction left unmatched. The CDR3 consists of 15 residues. CDR3 region: CATWDRGGGAYKKLF. In DNA, the CDR3 is TGTGCCACCTGGGACAGGGGTGGGGGTGCGTATAAGAAACTCTTT.

As to this clone: With a much larger clone just one base away, this may be a read error. Other DNA variants within this sample encode the same CDR3. J is TRGJ1 or TRGJ2 and V is TRGV4. TCRdb is silent on the J gene; assignment here came from matching the DNA to germline. The CDR3 sequence is 14 residues long. The trim removed 1 base at V and 7 bases at J, leaving 10 bases unmatched. Germline V gives CDR1 EGSTGY, CDR2 YDSYTSSV. CDR3 sequence: CATWDGLGRYKKLF. CDR3 coding DNA: TGTGCCACCTGGGATGGCCTGGGGAGGTATAAGAAACTCTTT.

For this clone: A much larger clone differs by one base, so this may be a read error. The rearrangement joins TRGV5 to TRGJ1 or TRGJ2. Here the J gene was assigned by germline matching of the DNA, as TCRdb has none. The CDR3 loop spans 14 amino acids. The ends lost 3 bases at V and 4 bases at J; junction bases unmatched: 9. CDR1 is VINAFY and CDR2 is YDVSNSKD in the germline V gene. The CDR3 sequence: CATWDGPGYYKKLF. The CDR3 nucleotides are TGTGCCACCTGGGACGGGCCGGGGTATTATAAGAAACTCTTT.

Remarks on this clone: Other DNA sequences in this sample translate to the same CDR3. The genes are TRGV9 and TRGJP. The J gene, absent from TCRdb, was called here by matching the DNA to germline. The CDR3 covers 17 residues. Trimming took 2 bases from V and 3 from J; bases not matched to a gene: 4. The germline V gene encodes CDR1 GITISATS and CDR2 ISYDGTV (reference sequence). The chain's CDR3 is CALWEGTQELGKKIKVF. The DNA for the CDR3 is TGTGCCTTGTGGGAGGGTACGCAAGAGTTGGGCAAAAAAATCAAGGTATTT.

This clone ranks as large. The CDR3 region is CATWDGRASYYKKLF. The CDR3 bases are TGTGCCACCTGGGATGGGCGTGCGAGTTATTATAAGAAACTCTTT. The chain links TRGV4 to TRGJ1 or TRGJ2. Because TCRdb records no J gene, it was assigned here through a match of the DNA to germline. The CDR3 is made up of 15 amino acids. Trimming removed 0 bases from V and 3 bases from J; junction bases left unmatched: 8. CDR1 is EGSTGY and CDR2 is YDSYTSSV in the germline V gene.

This clone occurred once. A read error may explain this, as a much larger clone is one base away. The CDR3 sequence: CATWDDLGRCKKLF. The DNA of the CDR3 is TGTGCCACCTGGGATGACCTGGGGAGGTGTAAGAAACTCTTT. The chain links TRGV4 to TRGJ1 or TRGJ2. TCRdb lists no J gene, so it was determined here by aligning the DNA to germline. Germline values: CDR1 EGSTGY, CDR2 YDSYTSSV. The V segment lost 2 bases and the J segment 9 bases; nucleotides outside the gene matches: 13. This CDR3 comprises 14 residues.

As concerns this clone: One junction end does not reproduce the germline sequence, and a read error may be involved. The same CDR3 also results from other DNA sequences found in this sample. The rearrangement links TRGV9 to TRGJP. TCRdb lists no J gene, so it was determined here by aligning the DNA to germline. CDR3 length equals 14 residues. CDR1 and CDR2 (germline): GITISATS, ISYDGTV (reference sequence). The CDR3 reads CALWEVQGKKIKVF. CDR3 sequence (DNA): TGTGCCCTGTGGGAGGTGCAGGGCAAAAAAATCAAGGTATTT.

The J gene was not called, though the V gene is TRGV9. From germline, CDR1 is GITISATS and CDR2 ISYDGTV (reference sequence). CDR3 length equals 17 residues. For the CDR3, the DNA is TGTGCCTTGTGGGAGGTGACCCAAGAGTTGGGCAAAAAAATCGAGGTATTT. It specifies CALWEVTQELGKKIEVF.

This clone has only one observation. This may come from a read error, since a much larger clone is one base off. CDR3 in amino acids: CATWDEGHEKLF. As DNA, the CDR3 is TGTGCCACCTGGGATGAGGGCCACGAGAAACTCTTT. V usage is TRGV4 and J usage is TRGJ1 or TRGJ2. The J gene was missing in TCRdb and was found by matching the end of the DNA to germline. V was clipped by 2 bases and J by 11 bases; unmatched bases: 9. Germline V gene sequence: CDR1 EGSTGY, CDR2 YDSYTSSV. This CDR3 comprises 12 residues.

The J gene is TRGJP, the V gene TRGV9. TCRdb records no J gene; here it was assigned by comparing the DNA to germline. CDR3 length: 17 residues. V trimming: 0 bases; J trimming: 7 bases; junction bases outside the gene matches: 6. CDR1 GITISATS and CDR2 ISYDGTV come from the germline V gene (reference sequence). DNA of the CDR3: TGTGCCTTGTGGGAGGTGCTGTTGGAGTTGGGCAAAAAAATCAAGGTATTT. Its protein is CALWEVLLELGKKIKVF.

The V gene is TRGV9, the J gene TRGJP. TCRdb lists no J gene, so it was determined here by aligning the DNA to germline. CDR3 length: 18 residues. Trimming cost V 0 bases and J 10 bases; bases outside gene matches: 12. Germline CDR1 GITISATS, CDR2 ISYDGTV (reference sequence). CDR3: CALWEVRKDRLGKKIKVF. As DNA, the CDR3 is TGTGCCTTGTGGGAGGTGCGTAAAGATAGATTGGGCAAAAAAATCAAGGTATTT.

As to this clone: Different DNA sequences within this sample yield the same CDR3. The genes are TRGV9 and TRGJP. The J gene comes from matching the DNA to germline here; TCRdb lacks it. CDR3 length: 18 residues. Trimming cost V 3 bases and J 2 bases; bases outside gene matches: 7. Per the germline V gene, CDR1 is GITISATS and CDR2 is ISYDGTV (reference sequence). CDR3 in DNA: TGTGCCTTGTGGGAGACCCGCCGGCAAGAGTTGGGCAAAAAAATCAAGGTATTT. Residues: CALWETRRQELGKKIKVF.

As to this clone: A much larger clonotype is one base distant, so this may be a read error. The gene calls are TRGV5 and TRGJ1 or TRGJ2. TCRdb lists no J gene, so it was determined here by aligning the DNA to germline. Looked up from germline, CDR1 is VINAFY and CDR2 is YDVSNSKD. Germline trimming cut 0 bases from V and 9 bases from J; bases unmatched to any gene: 11. This CDR3 has 14 amino acids. The CDR3, as DNA: TGTGCCACCTGGGACAGGCCTCGGGAATGTAAGAAACTCTTT. Residues: CATWDRPRECKKLF.

This clone was found a few times. At one boundary the junction diverges from the germline segment, which might be a read error. V gene TRGV3 combines with J gene TRGJ1 or TRGJ2. TCRdb is silent on the J gene; assignment here came from matching the DNA to germline. This CDR3 region has 13 residues. Per germline, CDR1 VTNTFY and CDR2 YDVSTARD (reference sequence). The CDR3, as DNA: TGTGCCACCTGGGGCAGGCATTATTATAAGAAACTCTTT. Translated: CATWGRHYYKKLF.